This T cell receptor (beta chain) was captured in a study of T cell responses to AZD1222 COVID-19 vaccine (dated by TCRdb to the early 2020s). A note on the overall study: AZD1222 recipients with second doses at about 4 weeks or about 12 weeks were pooled, because spike-specific TCR depth and breadth did not differ between schedules. A total of 233 trial participants underwent TCR sequencing, of whom some 210 received two doses of AZD1222 and about 26 received two doses of the MenACWY control vaccine. Trial participants were enrolled into age subgroups of 18-55, 56-69 and 70-plus years, which contained about 150, 27 and 61 TCR-sequenced participants, respectively. What the study reported, not specific to this receptor: Epitopes outside the regions mutated in the B.1.351 and B.1.1.7 variants were reportedly recognized by nearly half of the unique spike-specific TCRs. The 56-69-year group was small, and its depth increase did not reach significance, likely because of low power. No day 14 peak-response samples were available, so repertoires were characterized only after the peak T cell response. A significant rise in spike-specific TCR breadth and depth was observed after two AZD1222 doses relative to day 0 and relative to MenACWY recipients. Conclusions about previously exposed vaccinees are limited because only five to seven AZD1222 recipients were SARS-CoV-2 seropositive at baseline. The whole spike protein was spanned by vaccine-associated CD4 TCRs, and dominant responses were seen in regions 160-218 and 743-854. Participants were mostly white British and included more females than males, and it was suggested by the authors that clonal diversity may have been underestimated.

The CDR3 regions of human TCRbeta chains were subjected to immunosequencing. The study's own analysis went as follows. Repertoire TCRs were checked for matches against a reference library of SARS-CoV-2-specific TCRs that had been generated using the MIRA antigen-specificity platform. Breadth was defined as the fraction of unique TCRs that were SARS-CoV-2-associated, and depth was defined as the fraction of total T cells that were SARS-CoV-2-associated. Using the MIRA data, every spike-specific TCR was mapped to the spike region that the TCR reacted to and assigned to either a CD4 or a CD8 class. Log10-transformed breadth and depth values were compared by one-way ANOVA with Sidak's multiple comparisons tests. This is the immuneACCESS table as TCRdb keeps it, with only in-frame sequences that have V and J called. A part of the clones is gone; compared with another copy, unresolved V genes explain less than half, and the rest is unexplained. V and J calls and clone size are given by that table; D and trimming were obtained from the DNA. The sample table lists roughly 80,000 clones, nearly 85% of them with a count of one. The ten biggest clones cover 2.9% of the sample.

The sample's time point label, decoded: baseline before first vaccination. Vaccinee samples came from UK trials COV001 and COV002, including a single-blind randomized controlled phase 2/3 trial of AZD1222 (ChAdOx1 nCoV-19) in healthy adults. For TCRbeta chain sequencing, PBMC samples from trial participants were taken at day 0 and at day 28 after the second dose. Regarding this clone: The antigen it binds to is not known. Per-base quality was not reported, and no clone a single base away is much larger than it.

At the junction V is shortened by 7 bases and J by 8 bases, with 15 bases in between. There are 13 amino acids in the CDR3, from cysteine to phenylalanine inclusive. Left in the record is the CDR3 DNA by itself, 39 bases read in frame from the first base. The germline V gene (reference sequence) supplies CDR1 SGHNT and CDR2 YYREEE. The sample consisted of peripheral blood, taken on day 0 of AZD1222 vaccination. This chain joins TRBV5-4 to TRBJ1-4, and TRBD1 may be the D gene, going by 6 matching bases. This sequence was found in an adult in good health. At the DNA level, the sequence is TGTGCCAGCTCGGGGGGCACGGGGGAAAAACTGTTTTTT. It encodes CASSGGTGEKLFF.